The entry below gives a single T cell receptor beta chain sequence along with its context. This table comes from immunoSEQ multiplex PCR, and its TCRdb copy is limited to in-frame clones, with some not included. The table lists under 3,500 clones, 88% of them singletons. Germline CDR1 and CDR2: SGHRS and YFSETQ. The CDR3 totals 14 residues. V dropped 7 bases and J dropped 6; count of bases not matched to a gene: 7. The entry originates in a study of tumor T cells in aggressive B-cell lymphoma. This receptor was obtained from an adult with diffuse large B cell lymphoma. The chain uses TRBV5-1 and TRBJ2-1; 10 nucleotides agree with TRBD2. Sequenced material: tumor tissue. The CDR3 loop is CASCTSGTCNEQFF. As DNA, the CDR3 is TGCGCCAGCTGCACTAGCGGGACGTGCAATGAGCAGTTCTTC.